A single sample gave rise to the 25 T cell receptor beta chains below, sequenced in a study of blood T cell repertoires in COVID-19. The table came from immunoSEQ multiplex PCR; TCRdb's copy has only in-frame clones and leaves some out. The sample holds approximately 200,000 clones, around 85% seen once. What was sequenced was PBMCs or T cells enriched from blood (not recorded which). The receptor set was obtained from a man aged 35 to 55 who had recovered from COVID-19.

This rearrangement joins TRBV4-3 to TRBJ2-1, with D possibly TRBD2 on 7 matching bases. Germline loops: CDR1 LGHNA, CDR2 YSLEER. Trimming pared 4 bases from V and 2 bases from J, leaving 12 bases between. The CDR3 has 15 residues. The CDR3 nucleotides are TGCGCCAGCAGCCTGGGGGGGCGGACCTACAATGAGCAGTTCTTC. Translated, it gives CASSLGGRTYNEQFF.

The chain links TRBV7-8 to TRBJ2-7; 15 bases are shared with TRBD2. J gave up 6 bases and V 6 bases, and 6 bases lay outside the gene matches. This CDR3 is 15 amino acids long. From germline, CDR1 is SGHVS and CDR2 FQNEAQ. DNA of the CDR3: TGTGCCAGCAGTTTCTCGGGACTAGCGGGAGGCGAGCAGTACTTC. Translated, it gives CASSFSGLAGGEQYF.

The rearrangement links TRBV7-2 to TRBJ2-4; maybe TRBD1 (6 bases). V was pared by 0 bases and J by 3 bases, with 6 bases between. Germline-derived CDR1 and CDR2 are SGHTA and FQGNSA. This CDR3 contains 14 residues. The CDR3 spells CASSLAGGKNIQYF. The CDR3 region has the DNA TGTGCCAGCAGCTTAGCAGGGGGCAAAAACATTCAGTACTTC.

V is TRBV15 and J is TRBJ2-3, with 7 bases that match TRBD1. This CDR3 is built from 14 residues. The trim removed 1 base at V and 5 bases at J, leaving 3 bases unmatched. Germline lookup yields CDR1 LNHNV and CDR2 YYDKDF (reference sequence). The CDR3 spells CATSRVAGGDTQYF. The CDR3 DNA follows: TGTGCCACCAGCAGAGTGGCAGGGGGAGATACGCAGTATTTT.

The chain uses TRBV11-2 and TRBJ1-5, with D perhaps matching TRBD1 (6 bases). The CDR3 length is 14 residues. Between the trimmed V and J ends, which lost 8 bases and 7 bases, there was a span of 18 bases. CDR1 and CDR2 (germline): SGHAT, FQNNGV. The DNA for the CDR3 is TGTGCCAGCGCTGCGGGTACAGGGATGCAGCCCCAGCATTTT. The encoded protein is CASAAGTGMQPQHF.

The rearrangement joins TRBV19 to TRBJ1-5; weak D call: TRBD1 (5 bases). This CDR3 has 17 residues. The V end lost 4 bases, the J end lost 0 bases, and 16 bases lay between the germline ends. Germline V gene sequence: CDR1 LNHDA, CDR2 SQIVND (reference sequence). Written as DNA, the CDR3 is TGTGCCAGTAGTAATCTATACAGGAGCTATAGCAATCAGCCCCAGCATTTT. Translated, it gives CASSNLYRSYSNQPQHF.

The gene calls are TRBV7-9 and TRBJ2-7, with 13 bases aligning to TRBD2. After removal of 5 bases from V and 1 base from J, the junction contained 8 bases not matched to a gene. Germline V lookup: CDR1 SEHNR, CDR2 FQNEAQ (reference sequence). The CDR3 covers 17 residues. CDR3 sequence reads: CASSAGLAGEGSYEQYF. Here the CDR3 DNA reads TGTGCCAGCAGCGCAGGACTAGCGGGAGAAGGGTCCTACGAGCAGTACTTC.

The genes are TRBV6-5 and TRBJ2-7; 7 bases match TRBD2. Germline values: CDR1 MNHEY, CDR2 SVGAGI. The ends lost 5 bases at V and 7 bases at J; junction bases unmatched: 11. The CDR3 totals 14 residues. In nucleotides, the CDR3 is TGTGCCAGCAGTATTAAGACTAGCTCCGGTGAGCAGTACTTC. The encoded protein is CASSIKTSSGEQYF.

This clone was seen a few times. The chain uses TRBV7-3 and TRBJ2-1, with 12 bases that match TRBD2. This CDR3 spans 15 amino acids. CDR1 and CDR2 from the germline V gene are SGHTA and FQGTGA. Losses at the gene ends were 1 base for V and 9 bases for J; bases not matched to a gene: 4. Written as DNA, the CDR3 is TGTGCCAGCAGCTTAAGACTAGCGGGAGTAGCTGAGCAGTTCTTC. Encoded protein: CASSLRLAGVAEQFF. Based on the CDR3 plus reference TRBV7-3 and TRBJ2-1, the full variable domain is GAGVSQTPSNKVTEKGKYVELRCDPISGHTALYWYRQSLGQGPEFLIYFQGTGAADDSGLPNDRFFAVRPEGSVSTLKIQRTERGDSAVYLCASSLRLAGVAEQFFGPGTRLTVL.

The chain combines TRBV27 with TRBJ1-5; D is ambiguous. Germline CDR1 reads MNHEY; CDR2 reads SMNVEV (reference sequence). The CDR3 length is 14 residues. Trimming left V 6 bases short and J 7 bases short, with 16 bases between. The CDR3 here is CASSPGGGSQPQHF. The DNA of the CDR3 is TGTGCCAGCAGCCCTGGTGGAGGGAGCCAGCCCCAGCATTTT.

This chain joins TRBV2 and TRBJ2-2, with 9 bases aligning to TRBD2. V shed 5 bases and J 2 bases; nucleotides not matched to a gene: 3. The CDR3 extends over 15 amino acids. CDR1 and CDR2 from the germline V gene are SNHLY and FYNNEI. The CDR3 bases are TGTGCCAGCAGTCAACTAGCGGGTAACACCGGGGAGCTGTTTTTT. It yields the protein CASSQLAGNTGELFF. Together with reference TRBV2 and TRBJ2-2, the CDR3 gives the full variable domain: EPEVTQTPSHQVTQMGQEVILRCVPISNHLYFYWYRQILGQKVEFLVSFYNNEISEKSEIFDDQFSVERPDGSNFTLKIRSTKLEDSAMYFCASSQLAGNTGELFFGEGSRLTVL.

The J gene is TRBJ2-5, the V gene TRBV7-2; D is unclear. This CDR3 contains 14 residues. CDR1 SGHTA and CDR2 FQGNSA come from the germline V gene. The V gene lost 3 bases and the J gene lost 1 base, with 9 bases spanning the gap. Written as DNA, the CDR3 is TGTGCCAGCAGCTTGGAAAGACTCCAAGAGACCCAGTACTTC. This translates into CASSLERLQETQYF.

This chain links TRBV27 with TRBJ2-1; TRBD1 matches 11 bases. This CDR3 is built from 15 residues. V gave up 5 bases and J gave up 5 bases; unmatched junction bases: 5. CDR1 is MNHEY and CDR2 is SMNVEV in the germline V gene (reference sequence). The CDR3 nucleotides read TGTGCCAGCAGTGCTCCGGGACAGGGGGACAATGAGCAGTTCTTC. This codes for CASSAPGQGDNEQFF.

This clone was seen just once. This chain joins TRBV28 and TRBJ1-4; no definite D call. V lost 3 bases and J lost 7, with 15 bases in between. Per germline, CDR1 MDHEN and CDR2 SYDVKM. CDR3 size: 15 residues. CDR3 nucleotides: TGTGCCAGCAGTTTCAAAAGGCAGGTTTTTGAAAAACTGTTTTTT. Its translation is CASSFKRQVFEKLFF.

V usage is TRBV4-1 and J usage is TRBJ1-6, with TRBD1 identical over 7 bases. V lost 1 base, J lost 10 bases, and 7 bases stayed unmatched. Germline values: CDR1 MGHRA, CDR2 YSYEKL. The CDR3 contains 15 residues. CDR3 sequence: CASSQADRVSSPLHF. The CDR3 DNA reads TGCGCCAGCAGCCAAGCCGACAGGGTCTCCTCACCCCTCCACTTT.

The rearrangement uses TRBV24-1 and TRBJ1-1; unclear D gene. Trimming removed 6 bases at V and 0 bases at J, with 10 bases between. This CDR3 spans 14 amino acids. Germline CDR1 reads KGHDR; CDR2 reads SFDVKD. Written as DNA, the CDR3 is TGTGCCACCAGTTCCTCGCGGGTGAACACTGAAGCTTTCTTT. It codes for CATSSSRVNTEAFF.

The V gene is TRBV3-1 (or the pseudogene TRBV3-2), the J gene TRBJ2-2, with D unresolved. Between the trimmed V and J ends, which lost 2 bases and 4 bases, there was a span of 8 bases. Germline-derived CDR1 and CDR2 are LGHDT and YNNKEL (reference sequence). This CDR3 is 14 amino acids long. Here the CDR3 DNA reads TGTGCCAGCAGCCAAAACCGGGTCACCGGGGAGCTGTTTTTT. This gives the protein CASSQNRVTGELFF.

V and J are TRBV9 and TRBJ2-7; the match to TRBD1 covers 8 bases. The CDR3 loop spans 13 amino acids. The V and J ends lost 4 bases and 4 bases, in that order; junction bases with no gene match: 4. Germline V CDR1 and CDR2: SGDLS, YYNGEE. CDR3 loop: CASSPGQGYEQYF. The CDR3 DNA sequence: TGTGCCAGCAGCCCAGGACAGGGTTACGAGCAGTACTTC.

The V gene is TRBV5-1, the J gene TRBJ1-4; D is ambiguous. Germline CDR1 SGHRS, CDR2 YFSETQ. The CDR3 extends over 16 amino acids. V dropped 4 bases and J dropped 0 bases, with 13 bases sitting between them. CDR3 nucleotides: TGCGCCAGCAGCGCCCAGACCAGGTCAACTAATGAAAAACTGTTTTTT. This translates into CASSAQTRSTNEKLFF.

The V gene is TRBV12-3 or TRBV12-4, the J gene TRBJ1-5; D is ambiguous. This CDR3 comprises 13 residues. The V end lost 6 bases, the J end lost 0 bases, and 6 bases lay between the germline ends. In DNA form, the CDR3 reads TGTGCCAGCAGCGTCGGTAGCAATCAGCCCCAGCATTTT. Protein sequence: CASSVGSNQPQHF.

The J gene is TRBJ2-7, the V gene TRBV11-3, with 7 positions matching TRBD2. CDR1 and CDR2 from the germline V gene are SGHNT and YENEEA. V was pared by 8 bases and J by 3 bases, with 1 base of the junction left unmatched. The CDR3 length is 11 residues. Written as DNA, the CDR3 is TGTGCCAGCGAGCGGGACTACGAGCAGTACTTC. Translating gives CASERDYEQYF.

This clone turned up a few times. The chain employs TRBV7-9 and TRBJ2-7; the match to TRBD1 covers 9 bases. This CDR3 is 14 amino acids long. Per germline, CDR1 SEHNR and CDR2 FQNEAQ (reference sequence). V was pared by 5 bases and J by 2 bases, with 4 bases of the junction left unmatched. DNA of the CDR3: TGTGCCAGCAGCGGCCGGGACAGGGCCTACGAGCAGTACTTC. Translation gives CASSGRDRAYEQYF. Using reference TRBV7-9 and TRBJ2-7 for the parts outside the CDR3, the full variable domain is DTGVSQNPRHKITKRGQNVTFRCDPISEHNRLYWYRQTLGQGPEFLTYFQNEAQLEKSRLLSDRFSAERPKGSFSTLEIQRTEQGDSAMYLCASSGRDRAYEQYFGPGTRLTVT.

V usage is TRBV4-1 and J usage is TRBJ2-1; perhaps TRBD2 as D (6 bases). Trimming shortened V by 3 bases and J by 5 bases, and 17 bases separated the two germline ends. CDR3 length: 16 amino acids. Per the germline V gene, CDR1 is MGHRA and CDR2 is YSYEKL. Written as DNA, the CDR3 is TGCGCCAGCAGCCACCCGGGGGTTCTACTCCACAATGAGCAGTTCTTC. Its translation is CASSHPGVLLHNEQFF.

CDR3: CASSVGLVSSGNTIYF. CDR3 nucleotide sequence: TGTGCCAGCAGCGTAGGTCTAGTCTCTTCTGGAAACACCATATATTTT. The gene calls are TRBV9 and TRBJ1-3, with D unresolved. CDR3 size: 16 residues. Germline V gene sequence: CDR1 SGDLS, CDR2 YYNGEE. V dropped 0 bases and J dropped 1 base, with 11 bases sitting between them.

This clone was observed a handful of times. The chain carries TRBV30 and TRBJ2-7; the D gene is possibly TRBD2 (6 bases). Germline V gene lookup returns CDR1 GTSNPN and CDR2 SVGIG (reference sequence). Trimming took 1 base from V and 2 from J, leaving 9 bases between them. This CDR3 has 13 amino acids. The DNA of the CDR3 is TGTGCCTGGAGTGGACTAGATCCCTACGAGCAGTACTTC. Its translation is CAWSGLDPYEQYF.